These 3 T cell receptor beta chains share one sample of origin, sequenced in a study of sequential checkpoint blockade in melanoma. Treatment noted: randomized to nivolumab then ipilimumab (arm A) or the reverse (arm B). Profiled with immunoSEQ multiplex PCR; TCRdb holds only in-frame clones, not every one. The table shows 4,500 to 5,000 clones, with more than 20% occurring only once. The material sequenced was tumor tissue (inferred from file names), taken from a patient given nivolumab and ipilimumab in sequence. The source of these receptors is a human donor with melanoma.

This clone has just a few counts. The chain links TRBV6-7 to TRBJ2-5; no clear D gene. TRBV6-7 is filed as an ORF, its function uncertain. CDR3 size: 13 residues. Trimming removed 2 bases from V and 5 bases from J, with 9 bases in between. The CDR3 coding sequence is TGTGCCAGCAGTTACGGATATCGGGAGACCCAGTACTTC. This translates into CASSYGYRETQYF.

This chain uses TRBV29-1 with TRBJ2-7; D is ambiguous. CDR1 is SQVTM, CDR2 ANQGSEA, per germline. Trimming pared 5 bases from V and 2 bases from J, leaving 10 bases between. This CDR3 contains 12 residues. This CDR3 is CSVNDGTYEQYF. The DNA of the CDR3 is TGCAGCGTTAATGACGGAACCTACGAGCAGTACTTC.

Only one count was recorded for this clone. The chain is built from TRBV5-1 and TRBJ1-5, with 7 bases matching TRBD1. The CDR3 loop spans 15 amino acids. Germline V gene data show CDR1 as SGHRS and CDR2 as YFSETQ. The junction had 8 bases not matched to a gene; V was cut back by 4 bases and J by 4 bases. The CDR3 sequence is CASSLGGGYNQPQHF. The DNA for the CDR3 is TGCGCCAGCAGCCTAGGAGGGGGCTATAATCAGCCCCAGCATTTT. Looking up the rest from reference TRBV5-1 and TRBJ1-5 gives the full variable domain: KAGVTQTPRYLIKTRGQQVTLSCSPISGHRSVSWYQQTPGQGLQFLFEYFSETQRNKGNFPGRFSGRQFSNSRSEMNVSTLELGDSALYLCASSLGGGYNQPQHFGDGTRLSIL.